These T cell receptor beta chains were read from a single sample in a study of radiation and T cells in renal cell carcinoma. Sequenced by immunoSEQ multiplex PCR; TCRdb stores in-frame clones only, minus some. The table has under 25,000 clones, approximately 80% seen once. The sample in question was blood, obtained from a patient whose treatment included radiotherapy and nephrectomy. The source of these receptors is a man aged 60 to 69 with renal cell carcinoma. Each CDR3 is given with its conserved first and last residue. The D gene is left open where the match is weak.

TRBD2 | 14 | TRBV7-3 | CASSLIAGTDTQYF
TRBD2 | 15 | TRBV7-2 | CASSSAPGGSYEQYF
- | 17 | TRBV30 | CAWSVRSPAGWANVLTF
- | 14 | TRBV19 | CASSIRVLTDTQYF
- | 13 | TRBV5-6 | CASSGETGWVPFF
- | 13 | TRBV4-2 | CASSQKSRVGYTF
- | 15 | TRBV6-1 | CASSETSSGANVLTF
TRBD2 | 13 | TRBV29-1 | CSGLAGGTGELFF
TRBD1 | 14 | TRBV28 | CASSLRGDRLDAFF
TRBD1 | 14 | TRBV19 | CASRSGQGGNEQFF
- | 13 | TRBV11-2 | CASSLDGAYEQYF
TRBD1 | 18 | TRBV4-2 | CASSQSAGGFLSGNTIYF
TRBD1 | 18 | TRBV4-1 | CASSQEISGGRTNEKLFF
- | 13 | TRBV2 | CASKRLSTDTQYF
TRBD2 | 15 | TRBV9 | CASSPFRTSSYEQYF
- | 14 | TRBV7-2 | CASSLGGQTDTQYF
- | 17 | TRBV5-1 | CASSLGGLQGGGNTIYF
TRBD2 | 16 | TRBV4-3 | CASSQVMTSGHNEQFF
TRBD1 | 16 | TRBV2 | CASSRTGAATSYEQYF
TRBD2 | 17 | TRBV4-3 | CASSQDQPGLAADTQYF
- | 15 | TRBV7-9 | CASSPTVGGNYGYTF
- | 13 | TRBV9 | CASSSGPGTEAFF
- | 15 | TRBV5-5 | CASSLSWTEFYEQYF
- | 15 | TRBV5-5 | CASSSRPGAGYGYTF
- | 17 | TRBV5-6 | CASSLFSLRKGNEKLFF
- | 16 | TRBV21-1 | CASSRVHRDSSYEQYF
TRBD1 | 15 | TRBV2 | CASSTGQGSNSPLHF
- | 16 | TRBV19 | CASSDDRGLGTGELFF
- | 17 | TRBV11-2 | CASSPRHGAFGDNEQFF
- | 12 | TRBV7-9 | CASSTESAEAFF
TRBD2 | 16 | TRBV9 | CASSVQGTSGTYEQFF
- | 14 | TRBV27 | CASRAMFGTGELFF
TRBD1 | 12 | TRBV6-5 | CASTEGASEAFF
- | 14 | TRBV9 | CASSRTVTLNEQFF
- | 15 | TRBV4-3 | CASSQDEGVNTEAFF
- | 13 | TRBV5-8 | CASRKAVSYEQYF
TRBD1 | 13 | TRBV10-2 | CASTSDRLQPQHF
TRBD2 | 15 | TRBV7-6 | CASSSSLAGVETQYF
TRBD1 | 17 | TRBV4-3 | CASSQEWGTGGAGGYTF
- | 16 | TRBV5-1 | CASSPQLEGGTDTQYF
TRBD2 | 15 | TRBV11-2 | CASSPGLAGIRELFF
- | 13 | TRBV10-2 | CASSDGTYNEQFF
TRBD1 | 18 | TRBV19 | CASSSLPSTGGISYEQYF
- | 14 | TRBV30 | CAWSPELGRQPQHF
- | 13 | TRBV11-2 | CASSLEGWETQYF
- | 15 | TRBV5-8 | CASSPGKRGNQPQHF
- | 15 | TRBV9 | CASSVLSGTYNEQFF
- | 12 | TRBV5-6 | CASSLEQYEQYF